Presented here are 17 T cell receptor beta chains from one specimen sequenced in a study of CD8+CD57+ T cells in acquired aplastic anemia. For CDR3 and TCR beta VDJ profiling, genomic DNA was the template used. TCRdb reanalysed the reads using MiXCR and keeps one entry per CDR3 protein. The table records about 190,000 distinct CDR3 sequences, approximately 52% of them present only once. The sample consisted of sorted CD4+, CD8+, or CD8+CD57+ T cells (not recorded which) from PBMCs. The receptors shown here come from a human donor in good health, serving as a control.

The genes are TRBV19 and TRBJ2-7; no definite D call. This CDR3 is built from 14 residues. CDR1 and CDR2 (germline): LNHDA, SQIVND (reference sequence). The ends were cut back, 5 bases at V and 3 bases at J, with 14 bases in the middle. The CDR3 DNA follows: TGTGCCAGTAGTCACGCAGGCGGAGACTACGAGCAGTACGTC. Translation: CASSHAGGDYEQYV.

V is TRBV29-1 and J is TRBJ2-7; D might be TRBD1 (6 bases). The ends were cut back, 4 bases at V and 1 base at J, with 14 bases in the middle. Per the germline V gene, CDR1 is SQVTM and CDR2 is ANQGSEA. The CDR3 is made up of 14 amino acids. The CDR3 here is CSVVGQGWSYEQYF. The CDR3 DNA sequence: TGCAGCGTTGTAGGTCAGGGGTGGTCCTACGAGCAGTACTTC.

Ten or more counts support this clonotype. The chain has TRBV7-8 and TRBJ1-1; TRBD1 agrees at 9 bases. V was pared by 4 bases and J by 3 bases, with 9 bases of the junction left unmatched. The CDR3 spans 16 residues. Germline V CDR1 and CDR2: SGHVS, FQNEAQ. CDR3 in amino acids: CASSSYRGLGYTEAFF. CDR3 in DNA: TGTGCCAGCAGCTCCTACAGGGGGCTCGGGTACACTGAAGCTTTCTTT.

This chain uses TRBV4-3 with TRBJ2-2, with 8 bases lining up with TRBD1. The CDR3 totals 14 residues. Germline values: CDR1 LGHNA, CDR2 YSLEER. V dropped 3 bases and J dropped 10; count of bases not matched to a gene: 7. CDR3: CASSQRTGRPELFF. Written as DNA, the CDR3 is TGCGCCAGCAGCCAGCGGACAGGGAGGCCGGAGCTGTTTTTT.

The chain combines TRBV28 with TRBJ1-2; D is ambiguous. Germline CDR1 reads MDHEN; CDR2 reads SYDVKM. V shed 0 bases and J shed 2 bases, with 4 bases lying between them. This CDR3 comprises 13 residues. The DNA of the CDR3 is TGTGCCAGCAGTTTATGGGGGAACTATGGCTACACCTTC. This encodes CASSLWGNYGYTF.

This sequence joins TRBV7-2 and TRBJ2-7; the D gene is possibly TRBD1 (6 bases). V lost 1 base to trimming and J lost 3 bases, with 13 bases between them. The length of the CDR3 is 15 residues. The germline gives CDR1 SGHTA, CDR2 FQGNSA. CDR3 sequence (DNA): TGTGCCAGCAGCTTAGGGGGTCAGGGGAACTACGAGCAGTACTTC. Its translation is CASSLGGQGNYEQYF. The full variable domain, rest sourced from reference TRBV7-2 and TRBJ2-7, is GAGVSQSPSNKVTEKGKDVELRCDPISGHTALYWYRQSLGQGLEFLIYFQGNSAPDKSGLPSDRFSAERTGGSVSTLTIQRTQQEDSAVYLCASSLGGQGNYEQYFGPGTRLTVT.

This clonotype was counted once. The J gene is TRBJ2-3, the V gene TRBV10-3; D might be TRBD1 (5 bases). CDR3 length: 13 residues. V lost 6 bases to trimming and J lost 1 base, with 8 bases between them. CDR1 ENHRY and CDR2 SYGVKD come from the germline V gene. The CDR3 spells CAIRETGTDTQYF. DNA of the CDR3: TGTGCCATCAGGGAGACAGGCACAGATACGCAGTATTTT.

The table lists this clonotype with a count of one. The chain combines TRBV12-3 or TRBV12-4 with TRBJ1-5, with D maybe TRBD1 (5 bases). The CDR3 totals 16 residues. Deletions cut 2 bases from V and 3 bases from J, with 14 bases between. The chain's CDR3 is CASSLKTASHNQPQHF. Written as DNA, the CDR3 is TGTGCCAGCAGTTTAAAGACAGCGTCCCACAATCAGCCCCAGCATTTT.

At least ten counts were recorded for this clonotype. This chain connects TRBV7-2 to TRBJ2-7, with 12 bases that match TRBD1. CDR1 and CDR2 from the germline V gene are SGHTA and FQGNSA. This CDR3 comprises 14 residues. V shed 4 bases, J shed 5 bases, and the junction held 3 bases outside the gene matches. The CDR3 DNA reads as TGTGCCAGCAGCTCGGGACAGGGGGCCCACGAGCAGTACTTC. This translates into CASSSGQGAHEQYF. The whole variable domain, remainder taken from reference TRBV7-2 and TRBJ2-7, is GAGVSQSPSNKVTEKGKDVELRCDPISGHTALYWYRQSLGQGLEFLIYFQGNSAPDKSGLPSDRFSAERTGGSVSTLTIQRTQQEDSAVYLCASSSGQGAHEQYFGPGTRLTVT.

This chain links TRBV29-1 with TRBJ1-1; no reliable D call. The CDR3 contains 14 residues. CDR1 and CDR2 (germline): SQVTM, ANQGSEA. V lost 5 bases to trimming and J lost 0 bases, with 13 bases between them. CDR3 in DNA: TGCAGCGTTAAGTTAGGTAGTTTGAACACTGAAGCTTTCTTT. Its translation is CSVKLGSLNTEAFF. Using reference TRBV29-1 and TRBJ1-1 for the parts outside the CDR3, the full variable domain is SAVISQKPSRDICQRGTSLTIQCQVDSQVTMMFWYRQQPGQSLTLIATANQGSEATYESGFVIDKFPISRPNLTFSTLTVSNMSPEDSSIYLCSVKLGSLNTEAFFGQGTRLTVV.

As to this clonotype: The CDR3 carries no conserved terminal phenylalanine or tryptophan, so it likely arises from a read error. No DNA is shown, since the ends of the CDR3 on it are uncertain; the CDR3 is the one TCRdb lists. The chain joins TRBV10-3 to TRBJ1-6. CDR1 and CDR2 (germline): ENHRY, SYGVKD. Inclusive of both ends, the CDR3 amounts to 10 amino acids. CDR3 region: CATSDSDGLS.

There are many counts of this clonotype. The gene calls are TRBV20-1 and TRBJ1-4; D call uncertain. Germline CDR1 reads DFQATT; CDR2 reads SNEGSKA (reference sequence). CDR3 size: 12 residues. Trimming took 4 bases from V and 8 from J, leaving 11 bases between them. The CDR3 DNA reads as TGCAGTGCTATCCTCCCCGCGGAAAAACTGTTTTTT. It is translated as CSAILPAEKLFF.

In this sample, this clonotype turned up many times. The chain joins TRBV7-8 to TRBJ2-3, with D possibly TRBD2 on 7 matching bases. Trimming removed 0 bases from V and 2 bases from J, with 12 bases in between. Per germline, CDR1 SGHVS and CDR2 FQNEAQ. The CDR3 sequence is 16 residues long. For the CDR3, the DNA is TGTGCCAGCAGCTTAGCGGGGGGGCGGGCCACAGATACGCAGTATTTT. Its protein product is CASSLAGGRATDTQYF.

Only a few counts were recorded for this clonotype. The V and J genes are TRBV10-3 and TRBJ1-5; D possibly corresponds to TRBD1 (5 bases). Between the trimmed V and J ends, which lost 0 bases and 2 bases, there was a span of 23 bases. This CDR3 spans 20 amino acids. CDR1 is ENHRY, CDR2 SYGVKD, per germline. Here the CDR3 DNA reads TGTGCCATCAGTGAGTCGAGCCTTGTCTCAGGGTTAGAGGGCAATCAGCCCCAGCATTTT. This encodes CAISESSLVSGLEGNQPQHF.

This clonotype was recorded a few times. The chain joins TRBV7-2 to TRBJ2-7; 11 bases match TRBD1. After removal of 5 bases from V and 6 bases from J, the junction contained 6 bases not matched to a gene. This CDR3 has 14 amino acids. From germline, CDR1 is SGHTA and CDR2 FQGNSA. The chain's CDR3 is CASSPEGTGGEQYF. Here the CDR3 DNA reads TGTGCCAGCAGCCCCGAGGGGACAGGGGGCGAGCAGTACTTC.

This clonotype has a count of ten or more. V usage is TRBV5-1 and J usage is TRBJ2-7, with 13 bases that match TRBD2. CDR3 length equals 17 residues. The junction had 12 bases not matched to a gene; V was cut back by 4 bases and J by 5 bases. From germline, CDR1 is SGHRS and CDR2 YFSETQ. The CDR3 sequence is CASSPARTSGGLHEQYF. CDR3 coding DNA: TGCGCCAGCAGCCCCGCCCGGACTAGCGGGGGCCTCCACGAGCAGTACTTC.

J is TRBJ2-3 and V is TRBV19; tentative D call: TRBD1 (5 bases). Germline CDR1 is LNHDA and CDR2 is SQIVND (reference sequence). V lost 6 bases, J lost 0 bases, and 7 bases lay in between. The CDR3 has 13 amino acids. Written as DNA, the CDR3 is TGTGCCAGTAGACAGGATAGCACAGATACGCAGTATTTT. This sequence encodes CASRQDSTDTQYF.